This T cell receptor (beta chain) was captured by sequencing in a study of T cell repertoires in cytomegalovirus infection. TCRdb reprocessed the reads with MiXCR, giving one entry per CDR3 protein. The sample lists 750,000 to 950,000 distinct CDR3 sequences, about 28% occurring once. On this clonotype itself: No antigen is known for it. At one end, the junction sequence differs from germline, possibly due to a read error.

CDR3 length equals 15 residues. Germline CDR1 and CDR2: MNHEY and SMNVEV (reference sequence). This sequence originates from a human donor in good health (CMV status not recorded). Some clones in this sample may be carry-over from other donors' samples. The rearrangement links TRBV27 to TRBJ1-1, with TRBD1 as a possible D gene (5 bases). The sample consisted of cultured CD8+ T cells from PBMCs, taken from culture after CMV antigen stimulation. The CDR3 protein is CVSSDRGGKNTEAFF. CDR3 DNA sequence: TGTGTCAGCAGTGACCGCGGGGGTAAGAACACTGAAGCTTTCTTT.